This entry features one T cell receptor (beta chain) sequence. Its antigen is still unknown. A multiplex PCR was run with 60 Vbeta primers and 13 Jbeta primers. Clones were read by immunoSEQ multiplex PCR, and TCRdb kept only the in-frame ones, dropping some. Its clone listing holds about 44,000 clones. Donors showed nominal health when sampled, although they likely had unrecorded immune exposures. This entry belongs to a study of cytomegalovirus exposure and HLA in healthy donors. Turning to the study itself: Clustering assigned 70% to 90% of the approximately 400 genotyped donors to the Caucasian-associated ancestry cluster.

Study conclusions and caveats: The authors confirmed in vitro that three CMV-associated chains were specific for CMV antigens. Later work found that TCR association rates differed between HLA loci; DRB1 had the most and HLA-C the fewest.

The sample taken for sequencing was PBMCs. The sequence came from a male donor in good health and CMV-seronegative.

The CDR3 nucleotides are TGCGCCAGCAGCTTGGGGGACAGAGTCTCTATTAACTATGGCTACACCTTC. It encodes CASSLGDRVSINYGYTF. This chain joins TRBV5-1 and TRBJ1-2, with 7 bases lining up with TRBD1. The CDR3 covers 17 residues. The germline V gene has CDR1 SGHRS and CDR2 YFSETQ. Germline trimming cut 0 bases from V and 1 base from J; bases unmatched to any gene: 9. Based on the CDR3 plus reference TRBV5-1 and TRBJ1-2, the full variable domain is KAGVTQTPRYLIKTRGQQVTLSCSPISGHRSVSWYQQTPGQGLQFLFEYFSETQRNKGNFPGRFSGRQFSNSRSEMNVSTLELGDSALYLCASSLGDRVSINYGYTFGSGTRLTVV.